These 31 T cell receptor beta chains were sequenced from one sample in a study of blood T cell repertoires in COVID-19. Assay: immunoSEQ multiplex PCR; the TCRdb copy retains only in-frame clones and omits some. Here the sample spans more than 150,000 clones, roughly nine tenths being singletons. Sequenced material: peripheral blood. The receptors shown here come from a woman aged 70 to 79 with acute or convalescent COVID-19.

V is TRBV2 and J is TRBJ2-7; maybe TRBD1 (5 bases). The CDR3 spans 12 residues. Between the trimmed V and J ends, which lost 7 bases and 2 bases, there was a span of 9 bases. CDR1 and CDR2 from the germline V gene are SNHLY and FYNNEI. This chain's CDR3 is CASTSDTYEQYF. CDR3 nucleotides: TGTGCCAGCACCTCGGACACCTACGAGCAGTACTTC.

V usage is TRBV14 and J usage is TRBJ1-1; TRBD1 matches at 7 bases. There are 12 residues in the CDR3. The trim removed 3 bases at V and 6 bases at J, leaving 1 base unmatched. Per germline, CDR1 SGHDN and CDR2 FVKESK. The CDR3 reads CASSQGQSEAFF. Written as DNA, the CDR3 is TGTGCCAGCAGCCAGGGACAGTCTGAAGCTTTCTTT.

V gene TRBV7-2 combines with J gene TRBJ2-7, with TRBD2 matching over 11 bases. V trimming: 5 bases; J trimming: 2 bases; junction bases outside the gene matches: 2. Germline V gives CDR1 SGHTA, CDR2 FQGNSA. The CDR3 is 14 amino acids. The CDR3 region is CASSRTSGPYEQYF. The CDR3 nucleotides read TGTGCCAGCAGCCGGACTAGCGGGCCCTACGAGCAGTACTTC.

The chain is built from TRBV7-9 and TRBJ2-7; 11 nucleotides line up with TRBD2. This CDR3 has 16 residues. J lost 7 bases, V lost 5 bases, and 13 bases had no gene match. The germline V gene has CDR1 SEHNR and CDR2 FQNEAQ (reference sequence). CDR3 sequence reads: CASSLGLAAREREQYF. The DNA for the CDR3 is TGTGCCAGCAGCCTGGGACTAGCGGCCCGGGAGAGGGAGCAGTACTTC.

The J gene is TRBJ1-2, the V gene TRBV12-3 or TRBV12-4; 7 nucleotides match TRBD1. J lost 5 bases, V lost 3 bases, and 3 bases had no gene match. CDR3 size: 13 residues. Here the CDR3 reads CASSFQGGYGYTF. In DNA form, the CDR3 reads TGTGCCAGCAGTTTCCAGGGGGGTTATGGCTACACCTTC.

This clone came up a few times. The chain carries TRBV18 and TRBJ1-2, with 12 bases aligning to TRBD1. Looked up from germline, CDR1 is KGHSH and CDR2 is LQKENI. The V gene end was trimmed by 4 bases and the J gene end by 0 bases; junction bases not matched to a gene: 3. This CDR3 has 16 residues. The CDR3, as DNA: TGTGCCAGCTCACAGGGACAGGGGGCCCCTAACTATGGCTACACCTTC. This codes for CASSQGQGAPNYGYTF.

The chain has TRBV5-5 and TRBJ2-2; no definite D call. CDR1 is SGHKS and CDR2 is YYEKEE in the germline V gene (reference sequence). CDR3 length equals 14 residues. Deletions cut 3 bases from V and 0 bases from J, with 6 bases between. CDR3 sequence: CASSSSANTGELFF. The CDR3 DNA reads TGTGCCAGCAGCTCAAGCGCGAACACCGGGGAGCTGTTTTTT. Supplemented by reference TRBV5-5 and TRBJ2-2, the full variable domain reads DAGVTQSPTHLIKTRGQQVTLRCSPISGHKSVSWYQQVLGQGPQFIFQYYEKEERGRGNFPDRFSARQFPNYSSELNVNALLLGDSALYLCASSSSANTGELFFGEGSRLTVL.

The chain has TRBV3-1 (or the pseudogene TRBV3-2) and TRBJ1-1; D is perhaps TRBD1 (6 bases). The CDR3 spans 14 residues. V dropped 3 bases and J dropped 4 bases, with 12 bases sitting between them. In germline, CDR1 is LGHDT, CDR2 YNNKEL (reference sequence). The CDR3 loop is CASSHRTEGTEAFF. The CDR3 bases are TGTGCCAGCAGCCACCGGACAGAGGGCACTGAAGCTTTCTTT.

This clone came up once. The chain has TRBV7-2 and TRBJ1-1, with 10 positions matching TRBD1. Germline CDR1 and CDR2: SGHTA and FQGNSA. The CDR3 is 16 amino acids. The J segment lost 6 bases and the V segment lost 2 bases, leaving 9 bases of the junction unmatched. This CDR3 is CASSLIATGGLSEAFF. In nucleotides, the CDR3 is TGTGCCAGCAGCTTAATCGCGACAGGGGGCTTATCTGAAGCTTTCTTT. Full variable domain (rest looked up from reference TRBV7-2 and TRBJ1-1): GAGVSQSPSNKVTEKGKDVELRCDPISGHTALYWYRQSLGQGLEFLIYFQGNSAPDKSGLPSDRFSAERTGGSVSTLTIQRTQQEDSAVYLCASSLIATGGLSEAFFGQGTRLTVV.

The rearrangement links TRBV12-3 or TRBV12-4 to TRBJ2-7; D is perhaps TRBD1 (6 bases). This CDR3 comprises 13 residues. With 4 bases removed from V and 2 bases from J, the gap between germline ends came to 9 bases. The CDR3 nucleotides are TGTGCCAGCAGTTCGGACAGTACCTACGAGCAGTACTTC. Translating it yields CASSSDSTYEQYF.

The chain joins TRBV27 to TRBJ2-7; weak D call: TRBD1 (5 bases). There are 13 residues in the CDR3. With 6 bases removed from V and 4 bases from J, the gap between germline ends came to 13 bases. The germline CDR1 and CDR2 sequences are MNHEY and SMNVEV (reference sequence). CDR3 region: CASRKQGKYEQYF. CDR3 bases: TGTGCCAGCAGGAAGCAGGGAAAGTACGAGCAGTACTTC.

The gene calls are TRBV10-3 and TRBJ1-5; 9 positions agree with TRBD1. The V segment lost 6 bases and the J segment 1 base; nucleotides outside the gene matches: 1. Germline CDR1 ENHRY, CDR2 SYGVKD. CDR3 length: 14 amino acids. The CDR3 loop reads CAIRDRGSNQPQHF. In DNA form, the CDR3 reads TGTGCCATCAGGGACAGGGGAAGCAATCAGCCCCAGCATTTT.

The CDR3 coding sequence is TGCGCCAGCAGCTTGGACGGGACTTCCGATGAAAAACTGTTTTTT. Protein: CASSLDGTSDEKLFF. The rearrangement uses TRBV5-1 and TRBJ1-4; TRBD1 might be the D (5 bases). The CDR3 has 15 amino acids. Germline loops: CDR1 SGHRS, CDR2 YFSETQ. Trimming removed 0 bases from V and 6 bases from J, with 12 bases in between.

The chain couples TRBV4-3 to TRBJ2-5; a weak D match, TRBD2 (5 bases). The CDR3 loop spans 16 amino acids. Germline loops: CDR1 LGHNA, CDR2 YSLEER. V lost 4 bases and J 4 bases, leaving 19 bases between the germline ends. CDR3 coding DNA: TGCGCCAGCAGCCCCAATTTCGGGGTACTGGGAGAGACCCAGTACTTC. The encoded protein is CASSPNFGVLGETQYF.

The chain has TRBV2 and TRBJ2-1, with D maybe TRBD2 (7 bases). Germline lookup yields CDR1 SNHLY and CDR2 FYNNEI. V gave up 9 bases and J gave up 8 bases, with 11 bases separating them. CDR3 length: 11 amino acids. CDR3 protein: CASWGGDEQFF. Here the CDR3 DNA reads TGTGCCAGTTGGGGGGGCGATGAGCAGTTCTTC.

The chain has TRBV5-1 and TRBJ1-1, with D perhaps matching TRBD1 (6 bases). Trimming cost V 0 bases and J 5 bases, with 17 bases left between them. CDR3 length equals 16 residues. Germline V gene lookup returns CDR1 SGHRS and CDR2 YFSETQ. For the CDR3, the DNA is TGCGCCAGCAGCTTGGGTCCACAGGGTAGGGAGACTGAAGCTTTCTTT. Its protein product is CASSLGPQGRETEAFF.

The chain carries TRBV6-5 and TRBJ1-5, with D hard to call. Germline V lookup: CDR1 MNHEY, CDR2 SVGAGI. Deletions cut 6 bases from V and 3 bases from J, with 12 bases between. This CDR3 region has 14 residues. The CDR3 sequence: CASRKNSLNQPQHF. Written as DNA, the CDR3 is TGTGCCAGCAGAAAGAACAGTCTCAATCAGCCCCAGCATTTT.

This clone showed up just a few times. CDR3 sequence reads: CASSHMGQGGNYGYTF. In DNA, the CDR3 is TGCGCCAGCAGCCATATGGGACAGGGAGGAAACTATGGCTACACCTTC. The chain combines TRBV5-1 with TRBJ1-2; 9 bases agree with TRBD1. Germline trimming cut 4 bases from V and 2 bases from J; bases unmatched to any gene: 9. The length of the CDR3 is 16 residues. The germline V gene has CDR1 SGHRS and CDR2 YFSETQ.

The chain has TRBV5-6 and TRBJ2-1, with a weak D call TRBD2 (6 bases). CDR1 is SGHDT and CDR2 is YYEEEE in the germline V gene. CDR3 length: 15 amino acids. V shed 2 bases and J shed 5 bases, with 14 bases lying between them. CDR3 bases: TGTGCCAGCAGCTTCACCGGGACTCCCAACAATGAGCAGTTCTTC. Protein: CASSFTGTPNNEQFF.

The chain has TRBV19 and TRBJ1-2; the match to TRBD1 covers 7 bases. This CDR3 spans 16 amino acids. The J segment lost 3 bases and the V segment lost 5 bases, leaving 12 bases of the junction unmatched. From germline, CDR1 is LNHDA and CDR2 SQIVND (reference sequence). This chain's CDR3 is CASSWTGWELYYGYTF. CDR3 bases: TGTGCCAGTAGTTGGACAGGATGGGAATTGTACTATGGCTACACCTTC.

In this sample, this clone turned up a few times. J is TRBJ2-2 and V is TRBV4-3, with a weak D call TRBD1 (5 bases). Germline V lookup: CDR1 LGHNA, CDR2 YSLEER. Trimming pared 1 base from V and 5 bases from J, leaving 8 bases between. The CDR3 is 14 amino acids. The CDR3 bases are TGCGCCAGCAGCCAAGCAGGGATTACCGGGGAGCTGTTTTTT. Translating it yields CASSQAGITGELFF.

The V and J genes are TRBV2 and TRBJ1-6; maybe TRBD1 (5 bases). V lost 6 bases and J 9 bases, leaving 15 bases between the germline ends. The CDR3 is 14 residues long. In germline, CDR1 is SNHLY, CDR2 FYNNEI. Here the CDR3 DNA reads TGTGCCAGCAGAGGGGAGGTCCCTAGTTCACCCCTCCACTTT. Its translation is CASRGEVPSSPLHF. Looking up the rest from reference TRBV2 and TRBJ1-6 gives the full variable domain: EPEVTQTPSHQVTQMGQEVILRCVPISNHLYFYWYRQILGQKVEFLVSFYNNEISEKSEIFDDQFSVERPDGSNFTLKIRSTKLEDSAMYFCASRGEVPSSPLHFGNGTRLTVT.

This clone appeared once. In DNA, the CDR3 is TGCGCCAGCAGCCCACTTGGGGCCGACTTTAACTATGGCTACACCTTC. Translating it yields CASSPLGADFNYGYTF. The chain combines TRBV5-1 with TRBJ1-2; the D gene is possibly TRBD1 (5 bases). The CDR3 has 16 amino acids. CDR1 is SGHRS, CDR2 YFSETQ, per germline. V was cut by 4 bases and J by 1 base, with 17 bases left in between.

The chain recombines TRBV6-5 with TRBJ2-7, with 11 bases lining up with TRBD1. Trimming cost V 4 bases and J 3 bases; bases outside gene matches: 8. CDR3 length: 16 amino acids. Germline V gene lookup returns CDR1 MNHEY and CDR2 SVGAGI. CDR3 protein: CASSFRPGQGGYEQYF. In DNA, the CDR3 is TGTGCCAGCAGTTTCCGACCGGGACAGGGGGGCTACGAGCAGTACTTC.

The CDR3 nucleotides read TGCGCCAGCAGCCCCCGGACAGACTCTGGAAACACCATATATTTT. Its protein product is CASSPRTDSGNTIYF. V is TRBV4-1 and J is TRBJ1-3; the D gene is possibly TRBD1 (6 bases). CDR1 MGHRA and CDR2 YSYEKL come from the germline V gene. The CDR3 runs to 15 residues. V lost 4 bases and J 0 bases, leaving 10 bases between the germline ends.

The rearrangement joins TRBV30 to TRBJ2-6; possible D gene TRBD2, 5 bases. Trimming shortened V by 1 base and J by 7 bases, and 8 bases separated the two germline ends. The CDR3 is made up of 13 amino acids. CDR1 and CDR2 from the germline V gene are GTSNPN and SVGIG (reference sequence). CDR3 sequence (DNA): TGTGCCTGGAGTGCCCCGGGAGCCAACGTCCTGACTTTC. Protein sequence: CAWSAPGANVLTF. Together with reference TRBV30 and TRBJ2-6, the CDR3 gives the full variable domain: SQTIHQWPATLVQPVGSPLSLECTVEGTSNPNLYWYRQAAGRGLQLLFYSVGIGQISSEVPQNLSASRPQDRQFILSSKKLLLSDSGFYLCAWSAPGANVLTFGAGSRLTVL.

Only a few counts were recorded for this clone. The chain has TRBV2 and TRBJ1-3, with D possibly TRBD1 on 5 matching bases. Looked up from germline, CDR1 is SNHLY and CDR2 is FYNNEI. The CDR3 runs to 13 residues. V lost 4 bases and J 6 bases, leaving 10 bases between the germline ends. The CDR3 nucleotides read TGTGCCAGCAGTGTTGTCAGGGAAAACACCATATATTTT. Its protein is CASSVVRENTIYF.

The chain has TRBV28 and TRBJ2-7, with D perhaps matching TRBD2 (5 bases). The CDR3 length is 14 residues. The V and J ends lost 4 bases and 3 bases respectively, with 13 bases between them. The V gene's germline CDR1 is MDHEN and CDR2 SYDVKM. The CDR3 here is CASSSWTESYEQYF. The CDR3 nucleotides read TGTGCCAGCAGTTCCTGGACTGAAAGCTACGAGCAGTACTTC. The full variable domain, completed using reference TRBV28 and TRBJ2-7, is DVKVTQSSRYLVKRTGEKVFLECVQDMDHENMFWYRQDPGLGLRLIYFSYDVKMKEKGDIPEGYSVSREKKERFSLILESASTNQTSMYLCASSSWTESYEQYFGPGTRLTVT.

This clone was recorded once. CDR3 nucleotides: TGTGCCAGCAGTCAGACAAATTCACCCCTCCACTTT. Its protein product is CASSQTNSPLHF. The chain combines TRBV2 with TRBJ1-6; the D is unclear. CDR3 size: 12 residues. V was cut by 5 bases and J by 7 bases, with 6 bases left in between. Germline V lookup: CDR1 SNHLY, CDR2 FYNNEI. Drawing the rest from reference TRBV2 and TRBJ1-6, the complete variable domain is EPEVTQTPSHQVTQMGQEVILRCVPISNHLYFYWYRQILGQKVEFLVSFYNNEISEKSEIFDDQFSVERPDGSNFTLKIRSTKLEDSAMYFCASSQTNSPLHFGNGTRLTVT.

About this clone itself: Different DNA sequences within this sample yield the same CDR3. This sequence joins TRBV7-9 and TRBJ1-5, with 9 bases that match TRBD1. The CDR3 length is 15 residues. With 6 bases clipped from V and 3 bases from J, the junction kept 6 bases outside the gene matches. Per germline, CDR1 SEHNR and CDR2 FQNEAQ (reference sequence). The CDR3 loop reads CASSPGTGNNQPQHF. The CDR3 DNA is TGTGCCAGCAGTCCCGGGACAGGGAACAATCAGCCCCAGCATTTT.

The chain links TRBV3-1 (or the pseudogene TRBV3-2) to TRBJ1-4; 7 positions match TRBD1. Germline assignment: CDR1 LGHDT and CDR2 YNNKEL (reference sequence). Trimming removed 3 bases from V and 2 bases from J; junction bases left unmatched: 0. The CDR3 is 14 residues long. DNA of the CDR3: TGTGCCAGCAGCCAGGGACAGACTAATGAAAAACTGTTTTTT. Amino acid sequence: CASSQGQTNEKLFF.